Included here is one T cell receptor (beta chain) sequence, with context. The antigen is undetermined. The entry originates in a study of post-analysis software for immune sequencing data. The overall study: The patients showed relapsing-remitting, secondary progressive and progressive-relapsing multiple sclerosis courses.

Germline assignment: CDR1 SGHTA and CDR2 FQGNSA. V shed 1 base, J shed 2 bases, and the junction held 3 bases outside the gene matches. CDR3 size: 16 residues. Unique molecular identifiers were built into the TCR beta cDNA libraries. TCRdb re-analysed the PCR reads in MiXCR, keeping a single row per CDR3 protein. In the table there are roughly 670,000 distinct CDR3 sequences, about 60% of which are singletons. Overall study findings and caveats: Patients used about 5 TRBV segments, including TRBV5-6, TRBV5-1 and TRBV20-1, more often than controls.

The sample consisted of blood. The chain carries TRBV7-2 and TRBJ2-4, with 9 bases matching TRBD1. This clonotype was sampled from a girl aged 2 to 9 with multiple sclerosis. DNA for the CDR3: TGTGCCAGCAGCTTAGTGGACAGGGGTTCCAAAAACATTCAGTACTTC. This sequence encodes CASSLVDRGSKNIQYF.